These T cell receptor beta chains were read from a single sample in a study of blood T cell repertoires in COVID-19. Libraries were prepared by immunoSEQ multiplex PCR; TCRdb keeps only in-frame clonotypes and omits some of them. Here the sample spans 200,000 to 250,000 clones, approximately 80% being singletons. The sequencing input was peripheral blood. These receptors came from an elderly woman with COVID-19, enrolled during active disease. The CDR3 runs from the conserved cysteine through the conserved F or W. Each record gives: J gene, D gene, V gene, clone size, CDR3 protein, CDR3 DNA. A D gene is named only where the DNA matches it firmly. Clone size appears in some rows only: once, few, many, or a class for an expanded clone.

j_call: TRBJ2-5; d_call: TRBD2; v_call: TRBV24-1; clone_size: once; cdr3_aa: CATSVTGGKTQYF; cdr3_nt: TGTGCCACCAGTGTGACGGGGGGTAAGACCCAGTACTTC
j_call: TRBJ2-5; d_call: TRBD2; v_call: TRBV7-2; clone_size: NA; cdr3_aa: CASSYQDGGGETQYF; cdr3_nt: TGTGCCAGCAGCTATCAGGACGGGGGGGGAGAGACCCAGTACTTC
j_call: TRBJ1-5; d_call: NA; v_call: TRBV18; clone_size: NA; cdr3_aa: CASSPTTGSNQPQHF; cdr3_nt: TGTGCCAGCTCACCTACTACAGGTAGCAATCAGCCCCAGCATTTT
j_call: TRBJ2-7; d_call: NA; v_call: TRBV2; clone_size: few; cdr3_aa: CASKVGADMWYEQYF; cdr3_nt: TGTGCCAGCAAAGTTGGGGCCGATATGTGGTACGAGCAGTACTTC
j_call: TRBJ1-4; d_call: TRBD1; v_call: TRBV7-9; clone_size: once; cdr3_aa: CASRTGDSEKLFF; cdr3_nt: TGTGCCAGCAGGACGGGGGACAGCGAAAAACTGTTTTTT
j_call: TRBJ1-6; d_call: NA; v_call: TRBV5-1; clone_size: NA; cdr3_aa: CASSHGQRNSPLHF; cdr3_nt: TGCGCCAGCAGCCATGGACAGCGGAATTCACCCCTCCACTTT
j_call: TRBJ2-4; d_call: NA; v_call: TRBV29-1; clone_size: NA; cdr3_aa: CSAYRELIQYF; cdr3_nt: TGCAGCGCCTACAGGGAGCTCATTCAGTACTTC
j_call: TRBJ1-6; d_call: TRBD1; v_call: TRBV10-1; clone_size: NA; cdr3_aa: CASPGATGRDSPLHF; cdr3_nt: TGCGCCAGCCCAGGCGCGACAGGGCGGGATTCACCCCTCCACTTT
j_call: TRBJ1-2; d_call: NA; v_call: TRBV12-3/TRBV12-4; clone_size: NA; cdr3_aa: CASTTGTRSGNTF; cdr3_nt: TGTGCCAGCACCACAGGGACAAGGTCGGGGAACACCTTC
j_call: TRBJ2-5; d_call: TRBD2; v_call: TRBV6-2/TRBV6-3; clone_size: NA; cdr3_aa: CASSYSSGGGTQYF; cdr3_nt: TGTGCCAGCAGTTACTCTAGCGGGGGTGGGACCCAGTACTTC
j_call: TRBJ1-1; d_call: NA; v_call: TRBV19; clone_size: NA; cdr3_aa: CASSPWRGGGTEAFF; cdr3_nt: TGTGCCAGTAGCCCCTGGCGGGGCGGGGGCACTGAAGCTTTCTTT
j_call: TRBJ1-5; d_call: NA; v_call: TRBV4-1; clone_size: NA; cdr3_aa: CASSQDPGWNSNQPQHF; cdr3_nt: TGCGCCAGCAGCCAAGATCCCGGGTGGAATAGCAATCAGCCCCAGCATTTT
j_call: TRBJ1-1; d_call: NA; v_call: TRBV2; clone_size: NA; cdr3_aa: CASSDRQTNTEAFF; cdr3_nt: TGTGCCAGCAGTGATAGACAAACCAACACTGAAGCTTTCTTT
j_call: TRBJ1-6; d_call: TRBD1; v_call: TRBV5-4; clone_size: NA; cdr3_aa: CASSPGTGDNSPLHF; cdr3_nt: TGTGCCAGCAGCCCCGGGACAGGGGATAATTCACCCCTCCACTTT
j_call: TRBJ2-3; d_call: NA; v_call: TRBV5-1; clone_size: NA; cdr3_aa: CASSALPRGDTQYF; cdr3_nt: TGCGCCAGCAGCGCCTTACCCCGCGGAGATACGCAGTATTTT
j_call: TRBJ1-4; d_call: NA; v_call: TRBV5-5; clone_size: NA; cdr3_aa: CASTRQVDEKLFF; cdr3_nt: TGTGCCAGCACGCGACAGGTGGATGAAAAACTGTTTTTT
j_call: TRBJ2-3; d_call: TRBD2; v_call: TRBV5-1; clone_size: NA; cdr3_aa: CASSLAGGADTQYF; cdr3_nt: TGCGCCAGCAGCTTGGCGGGGGGGGCAGATACGCAGTATTTT
j_call: TRBJ2-5; d_call: NA; v_call: TRBV19; clone_size: NA; cdr3_aa: CASARGAQETQYF; cdr3_nt: TGTGCCAGTGCCCGGGGTGCGCAAGAGACCCAGTACTTC
j_call: TRBJ1-2; d_call: NA; v_call: TRBV6-1; clone_size: few; cdr3_aa: CASSDGPSPYGYTF; cdr3_nt: TGTGCCAGCAGTGATGGGCCGAGTCCCTATGGCTACACCTTC
j_call: TRBJ1-1; d_call: NA; v_call: TRBV2; clone_size: NA; cdr3_aa: CASSADSGTEAFF; cdr3_nt: TGTGCCAGCAGTGCCGACAGCGGGACTGAAGCTTTCTTT
j_call: TRBJ2-1; d_call: TRBD1; v_call: TRBV11-1; clone_size: once; cdr3_aa: CATTPGRGNEQFF; cdr3_nt: TGTGCCACCACTCCGGGCAGGGGGAATGAGCAGTTCTTC
j_call: TRBJ2-3; d_call: NA; v_call: TRBV9; clone_size: NA; cdr3_aa: CASSPQSRTNTQYF; cdr3_nt: TGTGCCAGCAGCCCCCAAAGTCGGACAAATACGCAGTATTTT
j_call: TRBJ1-2; d_call: NA; v_call: TRBV7-2; clone_size: NA; cdr3_aa: CASTLAGVNYGYTF; cdr3_nt: TGTGCCAGCACCCTAGCCGGGGTTAACTATGGCTACACCTTC
j_call: TRBJ2-5; d_call: TRBD2; v_call: TRBV27; clone_size: NA; cdr3_aa: CASRSLAGGLRETQYF; cdr3_nt: TGTGCCAGCAGGTCTCTAGCGGGTGGCCTTAGGGAGACCCAGTACTTC
j_call: TRBJ1-1; d_call: NA; v_call: TRBV4-2; clone_size: NA; cdr3_aa: CASSQDSTMTEAFF; cdr3_nt: TGTGCCAGCAGCCAAGATTCCACAATGACTGAAGCTTTCTTT
j_call: TRBJ1-5; d_call: NA; v_call: TRBV19; clone_size: NA; cdr3_aa: CASARGGSNQPQHF; cdr3_nt: TGTGCCAGTGCGAGGGGGGGTTCCAATCAGCCCCAGCATTTT
j_call: TRBJ2-5; d_call: TRBD2; v_call: TRBV6-1; clone_size: NA; cdr3_aa: CASSYRGGQETQYF; cdr3_nt: TGTGCCAGCAGTTATCGGGGGGGCCAAGAGACCCAGTACTTC
j_call: TRBJ2-3; d_call: TRBD2; v_call: TRBV4-2; clone_size: NA; cdr3_aa: CASSQESSGSTDTQYF; cdr3_nt: TGTGCCAGCAGCCAAGAATCTAGCGGGAGTACAGATACGCAGTATTTT
j_call: TRBJ2-3; d_call: TRBD2; v_call: TRBV6-1; clone_size: NA; cdr3_aa: CASSGRTSGGFTDTQYF; cdr3_nt: TGTGCCAGCAGTGGGCGGACTAGCGGGGGGTTCACAGATACGCAGTATTTT
j_call: TRBJ2-3; d_call: NA; v_call: TRBV11-3; clone_size: once; cdr3_aa: CASSTSWTRDNTQYF; cdr3_nt: TGTGCCAGCAGCACCTCCTGGACTCGGGACAATACGCAGTATTTT
j_call: TRBJ1-6; d_call: TRBD1; v_call: TRBV4-1; clone_size: NA; cdr3_aa: CASSQAFTGANSPLHF; cdr3_nt: TGCGCCAGCAGCCAAGCGTTCACAGGGGCTAATTCACCCCTCCACTTT
j_call: TRBJ1-1; d_call: NA; v_call: TRBV9; clone_size: NA; cdr3_aa: CASSAGGHTEAFF; cdr3_nt: TGTGCCAGCAGCGCGGGGGGGCACACTGAAGCTTTCTTT
j_call: TRBJ1-4; d_call: NA; v_call: TRBV4-2; clone_size: NA; cdr3_aa: CASSPAQGAGEKLFF; cdr3_nt: TGTGCCAGCAGCCCCGCCCAAGGGGCTGGGGAAAAACTGTTTTTT
j_call: TRBJ1-2; d_call: NA; v_call: TRBV19; clone_size: NA; cdr3_aa: CASRAGSYGYTF; cdr3_nt: TGTGCCAGTAGGGCAGGGTCCTATGGCTACACCTTC
j_call: TRBJ2-4; d_call: TRBD1; v_call: TRBV19; clone_size: NA; cdr3_aa: CASSLGDRLAKNIQYF; cdr3_nt: TGTGCCAGTAGCCTAGGGGACAGGCTAGCCAAAAACATTCAGTACTTC
j_call: TRBJ2-7; d_call: NA; v_call: TRBV6-5; clone_size: NA; cdr3_aa: CASTSLSGLASGEYF; cdr3_nt: TGTGCCAGCACCTCACTGTCGGGCCTAGCCTCGGGAGAGTACTTC
j_call: TRBJ2-1; d_call: NA; v_call: TRBV5-1; clone_size: NA; cdr3_aa: CASSLGTPSNEQFF; cdr3_nt: TGCGCCAGCAGCTTGGGGACTCCTAGCAATGAGCAGTTCTTC
j_call: TRBJ1-6; d_call: TRBD1; v_call: TRBV10-3; clone_size: NA; cdr3_aa: CAISEGTGTGSPLHF; cdr3_nt: TGTGCCATCAGTGAAGGGACAGGGACGGGCTCACCCCTCCACTTT
j_call: TRBJ2-7; d_call: NA; v_call: TRBV2; clone_size: NA; cdr3_aa: CASRRTAYEQYF; cdr3_nt: TGTGCCAGCAGACGGACAGCCTACGAGCAGTACTTC
j_call: TRBJ2-7; d_call: NA; v_call: TRBV28; clone_size: NA; cdr3_aa: CASTQGFYEQYF; cdr3_nt: TGTGCCAGCACCCAGGGGTTCTACGAGCAGTACTTC
j_call: TRBJ2-3; d_call: TRBD1; v_call: TRBV6-6; clone_size: NA; cdr3_aa: CASSGTAYTDTQYF; cdr3_nt: TGTGCCAGCAGCGGGACAGCATACACAGATACGCAGTATTTT
j_call: TRBJ2-3; d_call: TRBD2; v_call: TRBV5-1; clone_size: NA; cdr3_aa: CASRPNPSGGSDTQYF; cdr3_nt: TGCGCCAGCAGGCCGAATCCTAGCGGGGGGTCAGATACGCAGTATTTT
j_call: TRBJ1-5; d_call: NA; v_call: TRBV5-1; clone_size: NA; cdr3_aa: CASRTGQIQDQPQHF; cdr3_nt: TGCGCCAGCCGAACCGGACAGATACAAGATCAGCCCCAGCATTTT
j_call: TRBJ1-2; d_call: TRBD1; v_call: TRBV27; clone_size: NA; cdr3_aa: CASSLGSGGSYGYTF; cdr3_nt: TGTGCCAGCAGTTTAGGGTCAGGGGGGAGCTATGGCTACACCTTC
j_call: TRBJ2-2; d_call: NA; v_call: TRBV7-2; clone_size: NA; cdr3_aa: CASRREIGGELFF; cdr3_nt: TGTGCCAGCAGGAGGGAAATCGGCGGGGAGCTGTTTTTT
j_call: TRBJ1-4; d_call: NA; v_call: TRBV28; clone_size: many; cdr3_aa: CATFGATNEKLFF; cdr3_nt: TGTGCCACCTTTGGGGCGACTAATGAAAAACTGTTTTTT
j_call: TRBJ2-5; d_call: NA; v_call: TRBV5-1; clone_size: few; cdr3_aa: CASSLALAGSVETQYF; cdr3_nt: TGCGCCAGCAGCTTGGCGCTAGCCGGGTCGGTGGAGACCCAGTACTTC
j_call: TRBJ1-2; d_call: NA; v_call: TRBV2; clone_size: once; cdr3_aa: CASSEGNPQRYYGYTF; cdr3_nt: TGTGCCAGCAGTGAAGGGAATCCCCAGAGGTACTATGGCTACACCTTC
j_call: TRBJ1-2; d_call: NA; v_call: TRBV6-2/TRBV6-3; clone_size: NA; cdr3_aa: CASSQDSSNYGYTF; cdr3_nt: TGTGCCAGCAGTCAGGACAGTTCGAACTATGGCTACACCTTC
j_call: TRBJ2-7; d_call: TRBD2; v_call: TRBV9; clone_size: many; cdr3_aa: CASSAGGTSSHEQYF; cdr3_nt: TGTGCCAGCAGCGCGGGGGGGACTAGTTCCCACGAGCAGTACTTC
j_call: TRBJ2-3; d_call: NA; v_call: TRBV6-5; clone_size: NA; cdr3_aa: CASTRLADTQYF; cdr3_nt: TGTGCCAGCACCCGACTAGCAGATACGCAGTATTTT
j_call: TRBJ1-1; d_call: NA; v_call: TRBV12-3/TRBV12-4; clone_size: NA; cdr3_aa: CASSLKPGPAFF; cdr3_nt: TGTGCCAGCAGCCTAAAACCAGGGCCGGCTTTCTTT
j_call: TRBJ2-1; d_call: NA; v_call: TRBV29-1; clone_size: NA; cdr3_aa: CSVEIGQGSSYNEQFF; cdr3_nt: TGCAGCGTTGAAATAGGCCAGGGAAGCTCCTACAATGAGCAGTTCTTC
j_call: TRBJ2-7; d_call: TRBD2; v_call: TRBV9; clone_size: NA; cdr3_aa: CASSPRGGEQYF; cdr3_nt: TGTGCCAGCAGCCCCCGGGGGGGGGAGCAGTACTTC